The 16 T cell receptor beta chains in this list originate from one sample, sequenced in a study of blood T cell repertoires in COVID-19. Clones were read by immunoSEQ multiplex PCR, and TCRdb kept only the in-frame ones, dropping some. The sample gives some 80,000 clones, approximately 86% of which show up once; around 7.8% is in the top ten. Sequenced: peripheral blood. These receptors came from an elderly man with active or convalescent COVID-19.

The rearrangement uses TRBV30 and TRBJ1-1; D call uncertain. V lost 2 bases to trimming and J lost 1 base, with 8 bases between them. CDR1 is GTSNPN, CDR2 SVGIG, per germline (reference sequence). The CDR3 consists of 13 residues. CDR3 residues: CAWSPRENTEAFF. CDR3 coding DNA: TGTGCCTGGAGTCCAAGAGAGAACACTGAAGCTTTCTTT.

The chain employs TRBV28 and TRBJ2-1, with TRBD1 matching over 8 bases. The CDR3 has 16 amino acids. Per germline, CDR1 MDHEN and CDR2 SYDVKM. The ends lost 4 bases at V and 0 bases at J; junction bases unmatched: 5. The CDR3 loop reads CASSSTTGGSYNEQFF. The CDR3 DNA follows: TGTGCCAGCAGTTCCACCACAGGGGGCTCCTACAATGAGCAGTTCTTC.

In its sample, this clone was seen once. The chain carries TRBV6-2 or TRBV6-3 and TRBJ2-5; D possibly corresponds to TRBD2 (6 bases). There are 15 residues in the CDR3. Per the germline V gene, CDR1 is MNHEY and CDR2 is SVGEGT. Trimming shortened V by 2 bases and J by 1 base, and 11 bases separated the two germline ends. The chain's CDR3 is CASSYGGALQETQYF. Written as DNA, the CDR3 is TGTGCCAGCAGTTACGGCGGGGCCCTCCAAGAGACCCAGTACTTC.

CDR3 loop: CAAGQGNEKLFF. The CDR3 DNA reads as TGTGCTGCGGGACAGGGAAATGAAAAACTGTTTTTT. The rearrangement joins TRBV28 to TRBJ1-4; 9 positions match TRBD1. Per germline, CDR1 MDHEN and CDR2 SYDVKM. This CDR3 has 12 amino acids.

J is TRBJ2-5 and V is TRBV12-3 or TRBV12-4; TRBD1 matches at 7 bases. V was pared by 7 bases and J by 5 bases, with 7 bases of the junction left unmatched. The CDR3 loop spans 13 amino acids. The CDR3 sequence is CASTATGMETQYF. The DNA of the CDR3 is TGTGCCAGCACCGCGACAGGGATGGAGACCCAGTACTTC.

V is TRBV29-1 and J is TRBJ1-5, with 7 nucleotides matching TRBD1. After removal of 6 bases from V and 2 bases from J, the junction contained 4 bases not matched to a gene. Germline V gives CDR1 SQVTM, CDR2 ANQGSEA. The CDR3 is 13 residues long. DNA for the CDR3: TGCAGCGTCGCCACAGGGGGCAATCAGCCCCAGCATTTT. This translates into CSVATGGNQPQHF.

The rearrangement joins TRBV7-9 to TRBJ1-5; D may be TRBD1 (5 bases). The CDR3 is 15 amino acids. The germline CDR1 and CDR2 sequences are SEHNR and FQNEAQ (reference sequence). The germline V and J ends were trimmed by 4 bases and 5 bases, with 15 bases remaining between them. The CDR3 here is CASSSQYDRYQPQHF. In nucleotides, the CDR3 is TGTGCCAGCAGCTCACAGTATGACAGATATCAGCCCCAGCATTTT.

The V and J genes are TRBV19 and TRBJ1-5; 9 bases match TRBD1. The length of the CDR3 is 15 residues. The junction had 9 bases not matched to a gene; V was cut back by 5 bases and J by 7 bases. Germline CDR1 LNHDA, CDR2 SQIVND (reference sequence). The CDR3 region has the DNA TGTGCCAGTAGTCCGGGGACAGGGACAGGACAGCCCCAGCATTTT. Its protein product is CASSPGTGTGQPQHF. Full variable domain (rest looked up from reference TRBV19 and TRBJ1-5): DGGITQSPKYLFRKEGQNVTLSCEQNLNHDAMYWYRQDPGQGLRLIYYSQIVNDFQKGDIAEGYSVSREKKESFPLTVTSAQKNPTAFYLCASSPGTGTGQPQHFGDGTRLSIL.

The chain is built from TRBV6-5 and TRBJ2-7; D may be TRBD2 (6 bases). This CDR3 has 14 amino acids. With 8 bases removed from V and 7 bases from J, the gap between germline ends came to 21 bases. Germline V lookup: CDR1 MNHEY, CDR2 SVGAGI. As DNA, the CDR3 is TGTGCCAGCCCCCGGGACTCCCCGGATGGAGAGCAGTACGTC. Amino acids: CASPRDSPDGEQYV.

The CDR3 here is CSAKDGTENQPQHF. CDR3 in DNA: TGCAGCGCCAAGGACGGGACAGAGAATCAGCCCCAGCATTTT. The V call is TRBV29-1, the J call TRBJ1-5; 7 nucleotides agree with TRBD1. Trimming at V came to 7 bases and at J to 4 bases, leaving 10 bases not matched to a gene. CDR3 length equals 14 residues. Per germline, CDR1 SQVTM and CDR2 ANQGSEA.

The rearrangement links TRBV7-9 to TRBJ1-2; D unresolved. Trimming pared 5 bases from V and 2 bases from J, leaving 9 bases between. CDR3 length: 13 residues. The germline V gene has CDR1 SEHNR and CDR2 FQNEAQ (reference sequence). The CDR3 sequence: CASSRGLNYGYTF. In DNA form, the CDR3 reads TGTGCCAGCAGCCGAGGACTGAACTATGGCTACACCTTC.

V usage is TRBV5-1 and J usage is TRBJ1-3; D may be TRBD1 (5 bases). CDR1 is SGHRS, CDR2 YFSETQ, per germline. The CDR3 extends over 15 amino acids. Trimming shortened V by 0 bases and J by 1 base, and 8 bases separated the two germline ends. The CDR3 DNA sequence: TGCGCCAGCAGCTTGGAGGGGATGTCTGGAAACACCATATATTTT. Protein product: CASSLEGMSGNTIYF.

The rearrangement joins TRBV25-1 to TRBJ1-5; D unresolved. V lost 7 bases, J lost 5 bases, and 12 bases lay in between. The CDR3 contains 13 residues. CDR1 and CDR2 (germline): MGHDK, SYGVNS. This CDR3 is CASTGGGHQPQHF. The CDR3, as DNA: TGTGCCAGCACCGGAGGTGGGCATCAGCCCCAGCATTTT.

This chain links TRBV7-6 with TRBJ2-5; D is ambiguous. CDR1 and CDR2 from the germline V gene are SGHVS and FNYEAQ. This CDR3 has 14 residues. Deletions cut 0 bases from V and 5 bases from J, with 10 bases between. CDR3 coding DNA: TGTGCCAGCAGCTTAGCCGAGCCAGCGGAGACCCAGTACTTC. Protein sequence: CASSLAEPAETQYF.

The chain links TRBV10-3 to TRBJ2-1, with 7 bases aligning to TRBD2. This CDR3 comprises 17 residues. V lost 2 bases, J lost 8 bases, and 15 bases stayed unmatched. Germline lookup yields CDR1 ENHRY and CDR2 SYGVKD. CDR3 bases: TGTGCCATCAGTGAGAATGCGGGAGCGGCCTGGGGGGATGAGCAGTTCTTC. Translated: CAISENAGAAWGDEQFF.

This rearrangement joins TRBV10-3 to TRBJ2-5, with 13 bases aligning to TRBD2. CDR1 is ENHRY, CDR2 SYGVKD, per germline. V was pared by 5 bases and J by 1 base, with 10 bases of the junction left unmatched. The CDR3 consists of 18 residues. This chain's CDR3 is CAISPGLAGSGLQETQYF. CDR3 coding DNA: TGTGCCATCAGTCCGGGACTAGCGGGGTCAGGCCTCCAAGAGACCCAGTACTTC.